This TCR beta chain was identified during a study of cytomegalovirus exposure and HLA in healthy donors. Study-wide points: Associated with HLA alleles at 0.05 false discovery rate in a later analysis were about 17,000 TCR beta sequences. In an earlier analysis, about 87% or about 30%: the productive usage of most TCR beta V segments.

PCR primers comprised 60 Vbeta and 13 Jbeta primers. Sequencing used immunoSEQ multiplex PCR; TCRdb keeps in-frame clones, though not all of them. The table has around 240,000 clones, roughly 82% seen once. Nominally healthy donors were sampled, though unrecorded immune exposures were likely. As concerns this clone: Its antigen is unknown.

Material for sequencing was PBMCs. The TCR comes from a woman aged 40-49 years in good health and CMV-seropositive.

CDR3 in amino acids: CASSLGDTLSNQPQHF. The CDR3 DNA reads as TGCGCCAGCAGCCTAGGGGACACACTCAGCAATCAGCCCCAGCATTTT. The gene calls are TRBV5-1 and TRBJ1-5; D possibly corresponds to TRBD1 (6 bases). This CDR3 is built from 16 residues. The germline V gene has CDR1 SGHRS and CDR2 YFSETQ. V was cut by 4 bases and J by 1 base, with 15 bases left in between.